One and the same sample provided the 25 T cell receptor beta chains below, sequenced in a study of cytomegalovirus exposure and HLA in healthy donors. The PCR contained 60 Vbeta and 13 Jbeta primers. Profiled with immunoSEQ multiplex PCR; TCRdb holds only in-frame clones, not every one. The sample shows roughly 140,000 clones, more than 75% of them seen only once. The source material was PBMCs. These receptors all stem from a male donor in good health and CMV-seronegative.

V gene TRBV18 combines with J gene TRBJ2-7; D gene uncertain. The germline V gene has CDR1 KGHSH and CDR2 LQKENI. V gave up 3 bases and J gave up 2 bases, with 20 bases separating them. The CDR3 has 17 amino acids. The CDR3 DNA follows: TGTGCCAGCTCACCCTCCACCGGCACAGTCCTCACCTACGAGCAGTACTTC. The encoded protein is CASSPSTGTVLTYEQYF.

This chain uses TRBV11-1 with TRBJ1-1; unclear D gene. The CDR3 runs to 14 residues. Trimming shortened V by 5 bases and J by 0 bases, and 10 bases separated the two germline ends. CDR1 is SGHAT and CDR2 is FQDESV in the germline V gene (reference sequence). The CDR3, as DNA: TGTGCCAGCAGCGTAGACATCATGAACACTGAAGCTTTCTTT. This codes for CASSVDIMNTEAFF.

V and J are TRBV29-1 and TRBJ1-2; no reliable D call. This CDR3 contains 15 residues. Germline CDR1 is SQVTM and CDR2 is ANQGSEA. V gave up 1 base and J gave up 3 bases, with 15 bases separating them. This CDR3 is CSVEASNWEDYGYTF. In DNA form, the CDR3 reads TGCAGCGTTGAAGCCTCAAATTGGGAGGACTATGGCTACACCTTC. Based on the CDR3 plus reference TRBV29-1 and TRBJ1-2, the full variable domain is SAVISQKPSRDICQRGTSLTIQCQVDSQVTMMFWYRQQPGQSLTLIATANQGSEATYESGFVIDKFPISRPNLTFSTLTVSNMSPEDSSIYLCSVEASNWEDYGYTFGSGTRLTVV.

V is TRBV4-3 and J is TRBJ2-7, with D maybe TRBD1 (6 bases). Trimming removed 2 bases at V and 2 bases at J, with 13 bases between. Germline V lookup: CDR1 LGHNA, CDR2 YSLEER. The length of the CDR3 is 15 residues. This CDR3 reads CASSQQFRDTYEQYF. In DNA form, the CDR3 reads TGCGCCAGCAGCCAACAATTCCGGGACACCTACGAGCAGTACTTC.

J is TRBJ1-2 and V is TRBV7-8; TRBD1 agrees at 11 bases. Germline V gene lookup returns CDR1 SGHVS and CDR2 FQNEAQ. The CDR3 sequence is 16 residues long. Trimming took 5 bases from V and 7 from J; bases not matched to a gene: 12. The CDR3: CASSPHQPGQGAGYTF. CDR3 DNA: TGTGCCAGCAGCCCACACCAGCCCGGACAGGGGGCTGGCTACACCTTC.

The chain is built from TRBV7-9 and TRBJ2-3, with D unclear. The germline gives CDR1 SEHNR, CDR2 FQNEAQ (reference sequence). The CDR3 is 15 amino acids. Trimming removed 4 bases at V and 2 bases at J, with 13 bases between. CDR3 in amino acids: CASSSRDDTTDTQYF. Written as DNA, the CDR3 is TGTGCCAGCAGCTCCAGAGACGACACCACAGATACGCAGTATTTT.

This chain uses TRBV7-3 with TRBJ2-7; D is undetermined. Trimming left V 2 bases short and J 3 bases short, with 8 bases between. Per the germline V gene, CDR1 is SGHTA and CDR2 is FQGTGA. The CDR3 runs 13 residues. CDR3 protein: CASSLQSSYEQYF. In DNA form, the CDR3 reads TGTGCCAGCAGCTTACAGTCTAGCTACGAGCAGTACTTC.

The chain joins TRBV18 to TRBJ1-4; TRBD1 aligns across 10 bases. The germline CDR1 and CDR2 sequences are KGHSH and LQKENI. The V and J ends lost 3 bases and 7 bases, in that order; junction bases with no gene match: 8. The CDR3 covers 16 residues. CDR3 in amino acids: CASSPGLTGGSEKLFF. The CDR3 DNA sequence: TGTGCCAGCTCACCCGGACTGACAGGGGGCAGTGAAAAACTGTTTTTT.

V usage is TRBV7-9 and J usage is TRBJ1-2; the D is unclear. Germline CDR1 is SEHNR and CDR2 is FQNEAQ (reference sequence). The CDR3 consists of 13 residues. V was shortened by 3 bases and J by 2 bases, with 7 bases between the two germline ends. The CDR3 sequence is CASSLIENYGYTF. The CDR3 DNA sequence: TGTGCCAGCAGCTTGATCGAGAACTATGGCTACACCTTC. Full variable domain (rest looked up from reference TRBV7-9 and TRBJ1-2): DTGVSQNPRHKITKRGQNVTFRCDPISEHNRLYWYRQTLGQGPEFLTYFQNEAQLEKSRLLSDRFSAERPKGSFSTLEIQRTEQGDSAMYLCASSLIENYGYTFGSGTRLTVV.

The V call is TRBV7-2, the J call TRBJ2-3, with 7 nucleotides matching TRBD2. Per germline, CDR1 SGHTA and CDR2 FQGNSA. CDR3 size: 15 residues. J gave up 2 bases and V 5 bases, and 7 bases lay outside the gene matches. The CDR3 loop reads CASSRAGVLTDTQYF. The CDR3 DNA reads TGTGCCAGCAGCCGGGCGGGGGTCCTCACAGATACGCAGTATTTT.

This clone was seen once. The genes are TRBV15 and TRBJ1-3; D is ambiguous. Germline CDR1 LNHNV, CDR2 YYDKDF (reference sequence). The V gene lost 4 bases and the J gene lost 6 bases, with 13 bases spanning the gap. The CDR3 is 14 amino acids. CDR3 sequence: CATSIVGQENTIYF. The DNA for the CDR3 is TGTGCCACCAGCATTGTGGGTCAGGAAAACACCATATATTTT.

V is TRBV5-4 and J is TRBJ1-2; weak D call: TRBD1 (5 bases). The CDR3 runs 13 residues. Germline V gene lookup returns CDR1 SGHNT and CDR2 YYREEE (reference sequence). The V and J ends lost 0 bases and 10 bases respectively, with 13 bases between them. CDR3 in DNA: TGTGCCAGCAGCTTGGGCCGGAAGGGGTACTACACCTTC. Its protein product is CASSLGRKGYYTF.

The chain links TRBV7-2 to TRBJ2-7; 13 bases are shared with TRBD2. CDR1 is SGHTA, CDR2 FQGNSA, per germline. V dropped 5 bases and J dropped 4; count of bases not matched to a gene: 5. The CDR3 runs to 15 residues. The CDR3 bases are TGTGCCAGCAGCCGACTAGCGGGGGGAATATACGAGCAGTACTTC. It is translated as CASSRLAGGIYEQYF.

This chain joins TRBV5-6 and TRBJ2-1; TRBD2 is a possible D gene (6 bases). V shed 3 bases and J shed 6 bases, with 13 bases lying between them. CDR1 SGHDT and CDR2 YYEEEE come from the germline V gene. The CDR3 runs 14 residues. The DNA for the CDR3 is TGTGCCAGCAGCTCGGCCGGGGGTAGCAATGAGCAGTTCTTC. It yields the protein CASSSAGGSNEQFF.

This rearrangement joins TRBV7-6 to TRBJ2-7; 10 nucleotides agree with TRBD1. The CDR3 totals 15 residues. With V trimmed by 1 base and J by 5 bases, 5 bases remained unmatched. Germline values: CDR1 SGHVS, CDR2 FNYEAQ. The CDR3 spells CASSLGGTGVDEQYF. In DNA form, the CDR3 reads TGTGCCAGCAGCTTAGGGGGGACAGGGGTCGACGAGCAGTACTTC. The complete variable domain, with remaining parts taken from reference TRBV7-6 and TRBJ2-7, reads GAGVSQSPRYKVTKRGQDVALRCDPISGHVSLYWYRQALGQGPEFLTYFNYEAQQDKSGLPNDRFSAERPEGSISTLTIQRTEQRDSAMYRCASSLGGTGVDEQYFGPGTRLTVT.

With regard to this clone: Other nucleotide sequences in the sample specify the same CDR3. This CDR3 is CASSVGTGGSSPLHF. CDR3 nucleotides: TGTGCCAGCAGCGTGGGGACAGGGGGTAGTTCACCCCTCCACTTT. The rearrangement links TRBV9 to TRBJ1-6; TRBD1 matches 11 bases. Trimming removed 2 bases from V and 9 bases from J; junction bases left unmatched: 4. The CDR3 totals 15 residues. Looked up from germline, CDR1 is SGDLS and CDR2 is YYNGEE. The whole variable domain, filled in from reference TRBV9 and TRBJ1-6, reads DSGVTQTPKHLITATGQRVTLRCSPRSGDLSVYWYQQSLDQGLQFLIQYYNGEERAKGNILERFSAQQFPDLHSELNLSSLELGDSALYFCASSVGTGGSSPLHFGNGTRLTVT.

The J gene is TRBJ2-7, the V gene TRBV11-2, with 8 positions matching TRBD1. Germline values: CDR1 SGHAT, CDR2 FQNNGV. This CDR3 spans 15 amino acids. V trimming: 0 bases; J trimming: 5 bases; junction bases outside the gene matches: 6. The CDR3 DNA sequence: TGTGCCAGCAGCTTAGAAGGACAGGGCGTTAACGAGCAGTACTTC. It is translated as CASSLEGQGVNEQYF.

V gene TRBV7-2 combines with J gene TRBJ2-7, with TRBD2 matching over 11 bases. CDR1 SGHTA and CDR2 FQGNSA come from the germline V gene. Trimming at V came to 5 bases and at J to 10 bases, leaving 7 bases not matched to a gene. The CDR3 runs 13 residues. This chain's CDR3 is CASSLSSGGYQYF. The CDR3 DNA follows: TGTGCCAGCAGCCTGTCTAGCGGGGGGTATCAGTACTTC.

The chain has TRBV28 and TRBJ2-5, with TRBD2 matching over 10 bases. Trimming removed 3 bases from V and 3 bases from J; junction bases left unmatched: 4. This CDR3 region has 15 residues. Germline V CDR1 and CDR2: MDHEN, SYDVKM. CDR3: CASSFASGGEETQYF. Written as DNA, the CDR3 is TGTGCCAGCAGTTTTGCTAGCGGGGGAGAAGAGACCCAGTACTTC.

The chain employs TRBV7-2 and TRBJ1-2; TRBD1 aligns across 9 bases. J was trimmed by 7 bases and V by 0 bases; bases with no gene match: 6. Looked up from germline, CDR1 is SGHTA and CDR2 is FQGNSA. The length of the CDR3 is 15 residues. The CDR3 spells CASSLAAGTGTGYTF. CDR3 sequence (DNA): TGTGCCAGCAGCTTAGCAGCAGGGACAGGGACTGGCTACACCTTC.

This clone was seen a handful of times. This chain links TRBV6-5 with TRBJ2-7; 7 nucleotides align to TRBD1. This CDR3 spans 15 amino acids. The V gene's germline CDR1 is MNHEY and CDR2 SVGAGI. V shed 6 bases, J shed 7 bases, and the junction held 15 bases outside the gene matches. The chain's CDR3 is CASRSGQARGGEQYF. CDR3 coding DNA: TGTGCCAGCAGGAGTGGACAGGCCCGAGGGGGAGAGCAGTACTTC.

The chain has TRBV15 and TRBJ2-1; the match to TRBD2 covers 8 bases. The CDR3 consists of 17 residues. J was trimmed by 4 bases and V by 3 bases; bases with no gene match: 11. Germline V gives CDR1 LNHNV, CDR2 YYDKDF (reference sequence). This CDR3 is CATSSSQRGGLYNEQFF. CDR3 nucleotides: TGTGCCACCAGCAGTTCCCAACGGGGGGGCCTGTACAATGAGCAGTTCTTC.

The chain is built from TRBV10-2 and TRBJ2-3; 7 bases are a match to TRBD2. Trimming took 4 bases from V and 2 from J; bases not matched to a gene: 6. CDR1 and CDR2 from the germline V gene are WSHSY and SAAADI. This CDR3 is built from 15 residues. CDR3 loop: CASSATSSTTDTQYF. The CDR3 nucleotides are TGCGCCAGCAGTGCGACTAGCTCGACCACAGATACGCAGTATTTT.

In its sample, this clone was seen once. DNA of the CDR3: TGCGCCAGCAGCCAAGATCTCGTGGCCTCTGGAAACACCATATATTTT. Translation: CASSQDLVASGNTIYF. The gene calls are TRBV4-3 and TRBJ1-3; D is uncertain. V lost 0 bases and J lost 0, with 9 bases in between. This CDR3 has 16 residues. The germline V gene has CDR1 LGHNA and CDR2 YSLEER.

The genes are TRBV4-1 and TRBJ2-1; no firm D call. V was trimmed by 1 base and J by 6 bases, leaving 4 bases between them. CDR1 is MGHRA and CDR2 is YSYEKL in the germline V gene. The CDR3 consists of 12 residues. CDR3 sequence: CASSQVSNEQFF. CDR3 sequence (DNA): TGCGCCAGCAGCCAAGTTAGCAATGAGCAGTTCTTC.